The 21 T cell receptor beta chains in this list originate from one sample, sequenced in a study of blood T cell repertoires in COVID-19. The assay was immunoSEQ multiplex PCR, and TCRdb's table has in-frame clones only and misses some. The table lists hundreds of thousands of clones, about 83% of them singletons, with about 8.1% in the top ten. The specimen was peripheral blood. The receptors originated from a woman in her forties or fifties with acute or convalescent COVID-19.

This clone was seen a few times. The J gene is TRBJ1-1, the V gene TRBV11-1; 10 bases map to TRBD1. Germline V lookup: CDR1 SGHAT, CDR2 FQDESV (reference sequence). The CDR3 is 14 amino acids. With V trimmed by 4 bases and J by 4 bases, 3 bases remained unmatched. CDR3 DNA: TGTGCCAGCAGCTCTAGGGACAGGGGCACTGAAGCTTTCTTT. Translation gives CASSSRDRGTEAFF.

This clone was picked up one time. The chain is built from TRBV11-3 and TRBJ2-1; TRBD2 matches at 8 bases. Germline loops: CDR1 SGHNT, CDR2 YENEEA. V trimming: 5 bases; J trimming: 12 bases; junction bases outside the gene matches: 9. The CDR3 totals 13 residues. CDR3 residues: CASSPGAGGRQFF. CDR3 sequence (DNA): TGTGCCAGCAGCCCCGGGGCGGGAGGTAGGCAGTTCTTC.

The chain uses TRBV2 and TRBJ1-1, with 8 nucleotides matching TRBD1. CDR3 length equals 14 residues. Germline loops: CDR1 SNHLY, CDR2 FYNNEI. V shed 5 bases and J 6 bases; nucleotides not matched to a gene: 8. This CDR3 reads CASSSGGGRAEAFF. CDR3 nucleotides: TGTGCCAGCAGTTCAGGGGGCGGAAGAGCTGAAGCTTTCTTT. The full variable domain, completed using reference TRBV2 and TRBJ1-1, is EPEVTQTPSHQVTQMGQEVILRCVPISNHLYFYWYRQILGQKVEFLVSFYNNEISEKSEIFDDQFSVERPDGSNFTLKIRSTKLEDSAMYFCASSSGGGRAEAFFGQGTRLTVV.

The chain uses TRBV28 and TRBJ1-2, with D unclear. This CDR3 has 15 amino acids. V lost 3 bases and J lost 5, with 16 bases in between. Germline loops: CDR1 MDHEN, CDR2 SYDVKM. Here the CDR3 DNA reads TGTGCCAGCAGTTTGCTAGGCACCGCCAAGTATGGCTACACCTTC. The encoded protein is CASSLLGTAKYGYTF.

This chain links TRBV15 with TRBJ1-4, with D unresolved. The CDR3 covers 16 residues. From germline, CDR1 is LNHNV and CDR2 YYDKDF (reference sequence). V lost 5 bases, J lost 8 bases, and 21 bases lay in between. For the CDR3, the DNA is TGTGCCACCAGCGAACACTCCGGGGTTATGGACGAAAAACTGTTTTTT. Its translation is CATSEHSGVMDEKLFF. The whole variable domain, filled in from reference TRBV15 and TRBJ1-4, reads DAMVIQNPRYQVTQFGKPVTLSCSQTLNHNVMYWYQQKSSQAPKLLFHYYDKDFNNEADTPDNFQSRRPNTSFCFLDIRSPGLGDTAMYLCATSEHSGVMDEKLFFGSGTQLSVL.

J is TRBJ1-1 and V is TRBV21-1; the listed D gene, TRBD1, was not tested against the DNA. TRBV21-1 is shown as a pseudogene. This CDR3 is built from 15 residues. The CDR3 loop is CASSKVTTGWTEAFF. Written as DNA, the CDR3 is TGTGCCAGCAGCAAAGTGACGACAGGGTGGACTGAAGCTTTCTTT.

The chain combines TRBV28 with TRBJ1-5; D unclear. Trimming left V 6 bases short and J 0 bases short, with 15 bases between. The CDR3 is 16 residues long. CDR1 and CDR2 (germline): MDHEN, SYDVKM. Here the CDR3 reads CASRLRVEYSNQPQHF. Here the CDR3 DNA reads TGTGCCAGCAGATTGCGCGTCGAGTATAGCAATCAGCCCCAGCATTTT.

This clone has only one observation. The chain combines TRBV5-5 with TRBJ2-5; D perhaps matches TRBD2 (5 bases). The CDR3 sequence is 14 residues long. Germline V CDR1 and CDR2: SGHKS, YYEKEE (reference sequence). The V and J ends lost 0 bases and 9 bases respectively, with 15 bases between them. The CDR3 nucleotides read TGTGCCAGCAGCTTGGAGGGCGGGTCCCCCGCCCAGTACTTC. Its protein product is CASSLEGGSPAQYF.

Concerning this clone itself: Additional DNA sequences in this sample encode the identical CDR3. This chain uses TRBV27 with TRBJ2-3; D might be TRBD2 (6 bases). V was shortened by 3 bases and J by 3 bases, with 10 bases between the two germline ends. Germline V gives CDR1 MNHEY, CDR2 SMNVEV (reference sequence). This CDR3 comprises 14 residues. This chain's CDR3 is CASSFSRGTDTQYF. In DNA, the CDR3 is TGTGCCAGCAGTTTTTCCCGGGGGACAGATACGCAGTATTTT.

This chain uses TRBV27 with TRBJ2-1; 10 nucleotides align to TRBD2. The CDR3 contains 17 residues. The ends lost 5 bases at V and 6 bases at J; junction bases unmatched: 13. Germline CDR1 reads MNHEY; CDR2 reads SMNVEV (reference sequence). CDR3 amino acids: CASSLGAAGGPSNEQFF. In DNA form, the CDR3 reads TGTGCCAGCAGTCTAGGGGCAGCGGGAGGGCCCTCCAATGAGCAGTTCTTC.

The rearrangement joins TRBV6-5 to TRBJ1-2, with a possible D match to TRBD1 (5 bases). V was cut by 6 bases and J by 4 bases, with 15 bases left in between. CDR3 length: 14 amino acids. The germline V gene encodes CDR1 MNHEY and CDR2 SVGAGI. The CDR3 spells CASSPVQGVYGYTF. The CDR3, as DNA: TGTGCCAGCAGCCCCGTCCAGGGCGTCTATGGCTACACCTTC.

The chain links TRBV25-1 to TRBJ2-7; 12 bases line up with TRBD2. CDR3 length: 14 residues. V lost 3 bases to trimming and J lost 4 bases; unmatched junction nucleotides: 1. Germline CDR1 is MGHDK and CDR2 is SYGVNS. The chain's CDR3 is CASSDLAGGYEQYF. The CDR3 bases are TGTGCCAGCAGTGACCTAGCGGGAGGGTACGAGCAGTACTTC.

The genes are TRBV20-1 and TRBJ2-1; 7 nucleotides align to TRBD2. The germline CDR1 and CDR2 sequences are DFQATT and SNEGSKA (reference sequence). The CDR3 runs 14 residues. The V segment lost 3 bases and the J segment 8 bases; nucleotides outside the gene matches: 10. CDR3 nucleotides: TGCAGTGCTAGTTCCAGCGGGGCCTGGGATGAGCAGTTCTTC. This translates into CSASSSGAWDEQFF.

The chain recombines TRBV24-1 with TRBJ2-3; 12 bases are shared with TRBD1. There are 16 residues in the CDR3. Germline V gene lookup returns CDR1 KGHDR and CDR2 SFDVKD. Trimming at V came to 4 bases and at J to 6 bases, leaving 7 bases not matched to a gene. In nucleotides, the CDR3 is TGTGCCACCAGTGAAGCCGGGACAGGGGGCGCCGATACGCAGTATTTT. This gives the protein CATSEAGTGGADTQYF.

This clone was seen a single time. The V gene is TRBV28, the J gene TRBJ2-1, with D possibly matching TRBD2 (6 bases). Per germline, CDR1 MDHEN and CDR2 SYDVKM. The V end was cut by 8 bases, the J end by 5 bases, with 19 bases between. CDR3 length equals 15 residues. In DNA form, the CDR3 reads TGTGCCAGCGTCCAGATGGGGACTCCTAACAATGAGCAGTTCTTC. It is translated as CASVQMGTPNNEQFF.

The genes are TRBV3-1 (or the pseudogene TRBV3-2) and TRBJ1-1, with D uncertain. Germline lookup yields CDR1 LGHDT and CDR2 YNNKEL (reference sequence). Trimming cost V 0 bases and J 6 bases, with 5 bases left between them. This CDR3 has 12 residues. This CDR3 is CASSQDGPEAFF. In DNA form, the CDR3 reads TGTGCCAGCAGCCAAGATGGGCCTGAAGCTTTCTTT.

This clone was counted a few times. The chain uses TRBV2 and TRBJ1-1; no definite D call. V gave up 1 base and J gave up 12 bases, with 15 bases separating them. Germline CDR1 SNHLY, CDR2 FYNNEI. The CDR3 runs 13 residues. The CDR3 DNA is TGTGCCAGCAGTGAAGGTTCGAGGAGAGGAACTTTCTTT. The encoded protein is CASSEGSRRGTFF.

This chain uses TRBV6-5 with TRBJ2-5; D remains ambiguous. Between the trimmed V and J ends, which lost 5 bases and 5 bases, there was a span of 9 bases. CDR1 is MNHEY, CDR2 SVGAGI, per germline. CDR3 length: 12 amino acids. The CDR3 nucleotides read TGTGCCAGCAGTACTCTCGGGGAGACCCAGTACTTC. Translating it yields CASSTLGETQYF.

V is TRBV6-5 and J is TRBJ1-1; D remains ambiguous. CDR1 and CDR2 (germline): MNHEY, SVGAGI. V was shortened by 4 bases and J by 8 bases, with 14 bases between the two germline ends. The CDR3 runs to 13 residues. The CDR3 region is CASSWVASKEAFF. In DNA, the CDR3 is TGTGCCAGCAGTTGGGTAGCTTCAAAGGAAGCTTTCTTT.

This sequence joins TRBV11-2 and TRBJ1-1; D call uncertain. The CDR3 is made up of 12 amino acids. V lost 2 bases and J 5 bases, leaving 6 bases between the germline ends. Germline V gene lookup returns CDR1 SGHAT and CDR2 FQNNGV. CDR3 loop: CASSLTGTEAFF. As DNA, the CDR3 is TGTGCCAGCAGCTTAACCGGTACTGAAGCTTTCTTT. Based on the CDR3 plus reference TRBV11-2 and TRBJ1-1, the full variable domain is EAGVAQSPRYKIIEKRQSVAFWCNPISGHATLYWYQQILGQGPKLLIQFQNNGVVDDSQLPKDRFSAERLKGVDSTLKIQPAKLEDSAVYLCASSLTGTEAFFGQGTRLTVV.

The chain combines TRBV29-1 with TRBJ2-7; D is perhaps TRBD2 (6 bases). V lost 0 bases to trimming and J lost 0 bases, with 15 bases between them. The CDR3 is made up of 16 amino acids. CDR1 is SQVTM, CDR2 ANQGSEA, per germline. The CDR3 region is CSVEDPGLTSSYEQYF. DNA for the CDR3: TGCAGCGTTGAAGACCCGGGACTGACCAGCTCCTACGAGCAGTACTTC.